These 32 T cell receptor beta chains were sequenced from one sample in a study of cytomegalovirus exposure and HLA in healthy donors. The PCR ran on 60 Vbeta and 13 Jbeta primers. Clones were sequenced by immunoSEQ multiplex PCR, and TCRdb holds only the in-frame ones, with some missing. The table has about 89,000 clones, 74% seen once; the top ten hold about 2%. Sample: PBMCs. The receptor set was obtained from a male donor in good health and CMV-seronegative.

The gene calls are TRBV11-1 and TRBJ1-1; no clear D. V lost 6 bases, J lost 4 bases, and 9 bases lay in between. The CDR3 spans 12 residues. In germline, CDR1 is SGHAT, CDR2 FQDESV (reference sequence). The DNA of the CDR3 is TGTGCCAGCAGTCAAACGGTCACTGAAGCTTTCTTT. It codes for CASSQTVTEAFF.

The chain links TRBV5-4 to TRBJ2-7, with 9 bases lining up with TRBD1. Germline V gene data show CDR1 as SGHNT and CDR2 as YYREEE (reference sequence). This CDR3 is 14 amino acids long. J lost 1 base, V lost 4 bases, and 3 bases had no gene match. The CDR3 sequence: CASSGGTGSYEQYF. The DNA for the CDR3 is TGTGCCAGCAGCGGCGGGACAGGGTCCTACGAGCAGTACTTC.

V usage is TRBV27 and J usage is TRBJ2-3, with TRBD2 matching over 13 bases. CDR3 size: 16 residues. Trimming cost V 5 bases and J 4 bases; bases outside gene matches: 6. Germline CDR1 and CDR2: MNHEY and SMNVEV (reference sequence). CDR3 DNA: TGTGCCAGCAGTCCGACTAGCGGGAGGCGTTCAGATACGCAGTATTTT. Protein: CASSPTSGRRSDTQYF.

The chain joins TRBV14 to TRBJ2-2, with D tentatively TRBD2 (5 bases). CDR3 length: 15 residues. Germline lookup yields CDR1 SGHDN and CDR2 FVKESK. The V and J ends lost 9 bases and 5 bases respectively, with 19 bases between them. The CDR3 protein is CASTRSAGATGELFF. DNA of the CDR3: TGTGCCAGTACCCGTTCGGCGGGCGCGACCGGGGAGCTGTTTTTT.

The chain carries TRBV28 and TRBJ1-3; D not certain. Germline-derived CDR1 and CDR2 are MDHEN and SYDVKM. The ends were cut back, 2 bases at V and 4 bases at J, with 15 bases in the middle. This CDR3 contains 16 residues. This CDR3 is CASSLGRHRGGNTIYF. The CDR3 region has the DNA TGTGCCAGCAGTTTAGGTCGTCACCGAGGGGGAAACACCATATATTTT. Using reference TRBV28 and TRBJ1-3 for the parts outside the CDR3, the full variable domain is DVKVTQSSRYLVKRTGEKVFLECVQDMDHENMFWYRQDPGLGLRLIYFSYDVKMKEKGDIPEGYSVSREKKERFSLILESASTNQTSMYLCASSLGRHRGGNTIYFGEGSWLTVV.

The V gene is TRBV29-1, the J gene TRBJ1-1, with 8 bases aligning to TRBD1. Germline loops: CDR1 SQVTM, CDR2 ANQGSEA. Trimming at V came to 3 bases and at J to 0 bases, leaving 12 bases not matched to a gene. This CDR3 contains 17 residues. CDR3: CSVDPGTGARVNTEAFF. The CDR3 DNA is TGCAGCGTTGATCCCGGGACAGGAGCAAGAGTGAACACTGAAGCTTTCTTT.

CDR3 DNA sequence: TGTGCCAGCAGCTCCGGGACAGGCTACGAGCAGTACTTC. This sequence encodes CASSSGTGYEQYF. The genes are TRBV11-1 and TRBJ2-7; TRBD1 aligns across 8 bases. With V trimmed by 4 bases and J by 3 bases, 2 bases remained unmatched. CDR1 and CDR2 from the germline V gene are SGHAT and FQDESV (reference sequence). The CDR3 totals 13 residues.

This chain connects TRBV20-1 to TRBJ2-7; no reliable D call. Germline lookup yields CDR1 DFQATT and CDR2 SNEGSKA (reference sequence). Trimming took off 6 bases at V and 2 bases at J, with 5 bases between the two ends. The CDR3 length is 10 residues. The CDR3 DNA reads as TGCAGTGCCGTAGCCTACGAGCAGTACTTC. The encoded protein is CSAVAYEQYF.

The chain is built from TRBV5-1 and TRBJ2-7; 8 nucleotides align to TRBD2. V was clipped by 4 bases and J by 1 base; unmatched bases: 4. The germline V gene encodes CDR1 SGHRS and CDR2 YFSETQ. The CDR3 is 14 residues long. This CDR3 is CASSPGGGSYEQYF. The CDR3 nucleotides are TGCGCCAGCAGCCCCGGGGGGGGTTCCTACGAGCAGTACTTC.

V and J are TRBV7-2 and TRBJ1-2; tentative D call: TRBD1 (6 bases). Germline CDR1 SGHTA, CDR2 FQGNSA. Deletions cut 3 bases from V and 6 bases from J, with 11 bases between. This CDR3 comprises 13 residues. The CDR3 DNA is TGTGCCAGCAGCTTCTCACGGACAGATGGCTACACCTTC. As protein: CASSFSRTDGYTF.

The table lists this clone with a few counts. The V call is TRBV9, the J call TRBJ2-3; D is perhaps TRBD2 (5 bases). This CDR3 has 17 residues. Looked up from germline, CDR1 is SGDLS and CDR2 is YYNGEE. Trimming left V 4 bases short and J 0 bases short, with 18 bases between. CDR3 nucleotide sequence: TGTGCCAGCAGCTCCCTCGGGCTAGCCGATAGCACAGATACGCAGTATTTT. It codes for CASSSLGLADSTDTQYF.

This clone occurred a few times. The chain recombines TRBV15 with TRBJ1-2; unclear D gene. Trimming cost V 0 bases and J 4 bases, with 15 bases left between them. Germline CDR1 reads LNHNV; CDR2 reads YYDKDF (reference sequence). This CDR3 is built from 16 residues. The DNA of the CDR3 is TGTGCCACCAGCAGAGATCCCGCGGCAGTCACCTATGGCTACACCTTC. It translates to CATSRDPAAVTYGYTF.

CDR3 DNA sequence: TGCGCCAGCAGCTTGGGACAGGGGTCCTACAATGAGCAGTTCTTC. It specifies CASSLGQGSYNEQFF. The V gene is TRBV5-1, the J gene TRBJ2-1, with 8 bases matching TRBD1. With 0 bases clipped from V and 1 base from J, the junction kept 0 bases outside the gene matches. Germline V CDR1 and CDR2: SGHRS, YFSETQ. The CDR3 contains 15 residues.

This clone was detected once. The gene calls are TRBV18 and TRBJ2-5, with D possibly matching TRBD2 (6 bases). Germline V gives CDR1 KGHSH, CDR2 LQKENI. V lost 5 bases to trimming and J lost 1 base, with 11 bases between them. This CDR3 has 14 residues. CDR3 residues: CASSRFSGQETQYF. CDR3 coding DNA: TGTGCCAGCTCAAGGTTTAGCGGCCAAGAGACCCAGTACTTC.

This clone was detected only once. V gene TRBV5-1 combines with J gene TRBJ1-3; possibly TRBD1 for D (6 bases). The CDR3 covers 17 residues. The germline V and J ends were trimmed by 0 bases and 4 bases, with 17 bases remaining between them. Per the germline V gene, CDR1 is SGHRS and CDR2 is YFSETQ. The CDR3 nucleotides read TGCGCCAGCAGCTTGGGTTTACTACAGGGCGCAGGAAACACCATATATTTT. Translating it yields CASSLGLLQGAGNTIYF.

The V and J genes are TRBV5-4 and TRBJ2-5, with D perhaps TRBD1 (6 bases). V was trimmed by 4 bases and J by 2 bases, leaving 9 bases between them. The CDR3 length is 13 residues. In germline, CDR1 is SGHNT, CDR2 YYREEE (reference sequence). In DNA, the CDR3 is TGTGCCAGCAGCCTACAGGGACAAGAGACCCAGTACTTC. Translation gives CASSLQGQETQYF.

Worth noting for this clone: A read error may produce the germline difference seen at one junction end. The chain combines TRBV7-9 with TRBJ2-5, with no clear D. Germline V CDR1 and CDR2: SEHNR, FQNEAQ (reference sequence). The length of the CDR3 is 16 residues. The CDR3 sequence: CSSSPPPYRIQETQYF. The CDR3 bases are TGTTCCAGCAGCCCTCCCCCTTACAGAATTCAAGAGACCCAGTACTTC.

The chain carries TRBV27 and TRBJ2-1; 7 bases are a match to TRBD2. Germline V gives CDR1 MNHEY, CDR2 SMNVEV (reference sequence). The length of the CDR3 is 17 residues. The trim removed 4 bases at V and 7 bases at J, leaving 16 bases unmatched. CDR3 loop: CASSYSGGRGVGNEQFF. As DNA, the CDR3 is TGTGCCAGCAGTTATTCTGGGGGGAGGGGAGTGGGGAATGAGCAGTTCTTC.

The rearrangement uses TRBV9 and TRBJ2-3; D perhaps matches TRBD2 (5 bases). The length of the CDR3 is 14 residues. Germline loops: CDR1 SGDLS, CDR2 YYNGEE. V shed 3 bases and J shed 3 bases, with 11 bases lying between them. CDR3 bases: TGTGCCAGCAGCGCCCTAACTAGGACAGATACGCAGTATTTT. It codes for CASSALTRTDTQYF.

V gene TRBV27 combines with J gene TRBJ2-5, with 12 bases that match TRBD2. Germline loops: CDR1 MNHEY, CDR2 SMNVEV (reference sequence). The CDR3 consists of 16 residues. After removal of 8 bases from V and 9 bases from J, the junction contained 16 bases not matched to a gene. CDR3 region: CASGTLLAGGVWAQYF. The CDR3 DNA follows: TGTGCCAGCGGAACTTTACTAGCGGGAGGAGTATGGGCCCAGTACTTC.

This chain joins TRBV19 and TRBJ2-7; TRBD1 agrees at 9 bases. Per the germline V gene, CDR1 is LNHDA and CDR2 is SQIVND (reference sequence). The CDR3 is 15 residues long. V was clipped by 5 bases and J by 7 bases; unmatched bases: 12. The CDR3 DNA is TGTGCCAGTAGTCACAGGGGGCCCACTACTCCGGAGCAGTACTTC. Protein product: CASSHRGPTTPEQYF.

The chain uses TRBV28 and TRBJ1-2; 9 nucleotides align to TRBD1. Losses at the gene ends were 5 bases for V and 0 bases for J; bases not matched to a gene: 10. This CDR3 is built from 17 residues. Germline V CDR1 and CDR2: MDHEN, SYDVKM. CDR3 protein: CASSGAPGQGANYGYTF. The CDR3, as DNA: TGTGCCAGCAGTGGTGCCCCGGGACAGGGTGCTAACTATGGCTACACCTTC.

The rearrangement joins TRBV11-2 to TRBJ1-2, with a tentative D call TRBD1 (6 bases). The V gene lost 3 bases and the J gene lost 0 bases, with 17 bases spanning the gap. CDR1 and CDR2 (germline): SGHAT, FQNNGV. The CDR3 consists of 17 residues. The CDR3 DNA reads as TGTGCCAGCAGCTTCGCTCGGACAGCAACGGCTAACTATGGCTACACCTTC. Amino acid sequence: CASSFARTATANYGYTF.

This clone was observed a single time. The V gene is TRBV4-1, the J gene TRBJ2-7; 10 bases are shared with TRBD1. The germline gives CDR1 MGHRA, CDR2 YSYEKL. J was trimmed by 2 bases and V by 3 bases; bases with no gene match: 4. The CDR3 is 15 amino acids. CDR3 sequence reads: CASSHPGQGTYEQYF. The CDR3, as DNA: TGCGCCAGCAGCCATCCGGGACAGGGGACCTACGAGCAGTACTTC.

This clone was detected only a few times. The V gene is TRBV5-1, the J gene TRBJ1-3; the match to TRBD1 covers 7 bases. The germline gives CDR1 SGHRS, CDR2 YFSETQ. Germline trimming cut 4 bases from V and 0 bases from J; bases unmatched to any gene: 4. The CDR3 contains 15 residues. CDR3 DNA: TGCGCCAGCAGCACGGACAGGCACTCTGGAAACACCATATATTTT. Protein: CASSTDRHSGNTIYF.

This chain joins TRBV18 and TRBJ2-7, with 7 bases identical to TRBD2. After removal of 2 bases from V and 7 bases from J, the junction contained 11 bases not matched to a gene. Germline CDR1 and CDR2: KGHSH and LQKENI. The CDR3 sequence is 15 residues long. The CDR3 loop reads CASSPSGRGSGEQYF. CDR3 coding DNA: TGTGCCAGCTCACCATCCGGGCGGGGGTCGGGAGAGCAGTACTTC.

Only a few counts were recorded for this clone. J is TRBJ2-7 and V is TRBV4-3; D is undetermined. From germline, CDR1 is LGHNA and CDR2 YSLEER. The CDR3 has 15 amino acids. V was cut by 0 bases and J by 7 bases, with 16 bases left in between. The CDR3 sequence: CASSQDVASTREQYF. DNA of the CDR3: TGCGCCAGCAGCCAAGATGTGGCCAGTACCCGTGAGCAGTACTTC.

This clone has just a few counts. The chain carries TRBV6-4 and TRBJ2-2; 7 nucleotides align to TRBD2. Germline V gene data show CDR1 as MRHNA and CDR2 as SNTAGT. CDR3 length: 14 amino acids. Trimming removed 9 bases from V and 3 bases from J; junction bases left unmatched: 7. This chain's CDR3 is CASAAGSDTGELFF. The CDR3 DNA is TGTGCCAGTGCAGCGGGAAGCGACACCGGGGAGCTGTTTTTT.

The CDR3 sequence is CATRTGTSYEQYF. For the CDR3, the DNA is TGTGCCACGAGGACAGGGACATCCTACGAGCAGTACTTC. This sequence joins TRBV2 and TRBJ2-7, with 8 bases that match TRBD1. CDR3 length: 13 amino acids. V was clipped by 10 bases and J by 1 base; unmatched bases: 6. Germline loops: CDR1 SNHLY, CDR2 FYNNEI.

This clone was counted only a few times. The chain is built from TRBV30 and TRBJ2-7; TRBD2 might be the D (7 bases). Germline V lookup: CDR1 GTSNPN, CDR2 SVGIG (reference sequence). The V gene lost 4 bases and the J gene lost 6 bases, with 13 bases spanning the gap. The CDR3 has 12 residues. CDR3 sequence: CAWTRGEGEQYF. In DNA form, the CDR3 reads TGTGCCTGGACGAGGGGGGAGGGCGAGCAGTACTTC.

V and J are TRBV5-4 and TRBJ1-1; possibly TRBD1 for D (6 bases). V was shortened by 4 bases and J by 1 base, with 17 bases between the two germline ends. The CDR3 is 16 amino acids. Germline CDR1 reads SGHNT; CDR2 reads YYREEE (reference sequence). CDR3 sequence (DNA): TGTGCCAGCAGCCGCGACAGGTCCCTTCCGAACACTGAAGCTTTCTTT. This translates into CASSRDRSLPNTEAFF.

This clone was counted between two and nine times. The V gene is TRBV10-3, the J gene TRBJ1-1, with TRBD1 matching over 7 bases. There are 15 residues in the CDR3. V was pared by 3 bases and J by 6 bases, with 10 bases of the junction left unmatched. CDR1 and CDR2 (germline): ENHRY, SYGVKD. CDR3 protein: CAISDETGTSSEAFF. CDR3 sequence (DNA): TGTGCCATCAGTGATGAGACAGGGACATCTTCTGAAGCTTTCTTT.